Shown below are 14 T cell receptor beta chains from a single sample sequenced in a study of blood T cell repertoires in COVID-19 (dated by TCRdb to 2018 to 2021). The library was built by means of the immunoSEQ multiplex PCR assay. The clones in this table, taken by TCRdb from immuneACCESS, are in-frame only. Not every clone is retained; where verified, under half of the shortfall comes from an unresolved V gene, and the cause of the rest is unknown. This sample has around 190,000 clones in its table, and under 80% of those were observed once. Of the sample, around 12% is held by the ten largest clones. Sequenced input: peripheral blood. All receptors come from a woman between 45 and 65 years old with acute or convalescent COVID-19.

This clone was counted only a few times. V usage is TRBV28 and J usage is TRBJ1-5; the D gene is possibly TRBD1 (6 bases). From germline, CDR1 is MDHEN and CDR2 SYDVKM. V gave up 2 bases and J gave up 0 bases, with 14 bases separating them. There are 17 residues in the CDR3. CDR3 region: CASSLTGRGNSNQPQHF. Here the CDR3 DNA reads TGTGCCAGCAGTTTAACTGGGAGGGGGAATAGCAATCAGCCCCAGCATTTT.

The chain links TRBV18 to TRBJ2-1; 9 bases align to TRBD2. With V trimmed by 1 base and J by 7 bases, 5 bases remained unmatched. The CDR3 is 15 residues long. Germline V CDR1 and CDR2: KGHSH, LQKENI. This chain's CDR3 is CASSPLAGAGNEQFF. As DNA, the CDR3 is TGTGCCAGCTCACCACTAGCGGGGGCAGGGAATGAGCAGTTCTTC.

The J gene is TRBJ1-4, the V gene TRBV7-8; 7 bases are a match to TRBD1. Trimming removed 0 bases from V and 6 bases from J; junction bases left unmatched: 10. CDR3 size: 17 residues. The germline CDR1 and CDR2 sequences are SGHVS and FQNEAQ. The CDR3 coding sequence is TGTGCCAGCAGCTTAGCGCTCGGCAGGGGGAGTGATGAAAAACTGTTTTTT. Translated, it gives CASSLALGRGSDEKLFF.

The V gene is TRBV11-2, the J gene TRBJ1-3; maybe TRBD1 (5 bases). CDR1 and CDR2 (germline): SGHAT, FQNNGV. V was trimmed by 4 bases and J by 1 base, leaving 8 bases between them. The CDR3 extends over 14 amino acids. Here the CDR3 DNA reads TGTGCCAGCAGCTCCCGGGGGTCTGGAAACACCATATATTTT. Protein product: CASSSRGSGNTIYF.

This sequence joins TRBV4-2 and TRBJ2-1, with a tentative D call TRBD2 (7 bases). The V end was cut by 5 bases, the J end by 0 bases, with 20 bases between. Germline values: CDR1 LGHNA, CDR2 YNFKEQ. The CDR3 totals 18 residues. CDR3 sequence: CASSAHWGGPNSYNEQFF. In nucleotides, the CDR3 is TGTGCCAGCAGCGCCCATTGGGGGGGCCCCAACTCCTACAATGAGCAGTTCTTC.

The J gene is TRBJ1-2, the V gene TRBV9; D is uncertain. V gave up 1 base and J gave up 2 bases, with 12 bases separating them. Per the germline V gene, CDR1 is SGDLS and CDR2 is YYNGEE. This CDR3 contains 15 residues. This CDR3 reads CASSVTSVSNYGYTF. Here the CDR3 DNA reads TGTGCCAGCAGCGTAACGTCAGTCTCCAACTATGGCTACACCTTC.

This clone was counted only a few times. V is TRBV30 and J is TRBJ2-1; 7 bases align to TRBD2. CDR3 length: 16 residues. V trimming: 0 bases; J trimming: 5 bases; junction bases outside the gene matches: 10. Germline V gene lookup returns CDR1 GTSNPN and CDR2 SVGIG (reference sequence). The CDR3 bases are TGTGCCTGGAGTGTAGATTGGGCTAGCGGAAACAATGAGCAGTTCTTC. Translated: CAWSVDWASGNNEQFF.

The chain is built from TRBV19 and TRBJ2-2; TRBD2 matches at 12 bases. The CDR3 runs to 16 residues. J gave up 5 bases and V 3 bases, and 4 bases lay outside the gene matches. The germline V gene has CDR1 LNHDA and CDR2 SQIVND (reference sequence). In DNA form, the CDR3 reads TGTGCCAGTAGTATTAGGGGGACTAGCGGGACCGGGGAGCTGTTTTTT. This gives the protein CASSIRGTSGTGELFF.

The chain links TRBV18 to TRBJ1-3, with 8 nucleotides matching TRBD1. Germline lookup yields CDR1 KGHSH and CDR2 LQKENI. V was pared by 6 bases and J by 2 bases, with 15 bases of the junction left unmatched. The CDR3 runs to 18 residues. The CDR3 DNA is TGTGCCAGCTCCCCCTATCCCGCAGGGGGCAAAACTGGAAACACCATATATTTT. As protein: CASSPYPAGGKTGNTIYF.

The chain links TRBV5-1 to TRBJ1-2, with D tentatively TRBD1 (5 bases). The CDR3 sequence is 14 residues long. Germline assignment: CDR1 SGHRS and CDR2 YFSETQ. V gave up 2 bases and J gave up 6 bases, with 14 bases separating them. The DNA of the CDR3 is TGCGCCAGCAGCTTTTCAAGGGGCGAGGATGGCTACACCTTC. Translating gives CASSFSRGEDGYTF.

This clone showed up just a few times. The gene calls are TRBV5-1 and TRBJ2-2, with 9 bases identical to TRBD2. CDR3 length equals 15 residues. From germline, CDR1 is SGHRS and CDR2 YFSETQ. J lost 6 bases, V lost 5 bases, and 8 bases had no gene match. CDR3 residues: CASRGVAGESGELFF. In DNA form, the CDR3 reads TGCGCCAGCAGAGGGGTAGCGGGGGAGTCCGGGGAGCTGTTTTTT.

CDR3 DNA: TGTGCCAGCAGTTCACGGGGGGCCTACTATGGCTACACCTTC. It codes for CASSSRGAYYGYTF. The rearrangement links TRBV6-6 to TRBJ1-2; the D gene is possibly TRBD1 (6 bases). This CDR3 region has 14 residues. Trimming shortened V by 4 bases and J by 3 bases, and 12 bases separated the two germline ends. Germline assignment: CDR1 MNHNY and CDR2 SVGAGI (reference sequence).

The rearrangement links TRBV2 to TRBJ1-4; 8 bases align to TRBD1. Germline CDR1 and CDR2: SNHLY and FYNNEI. V trimming: 6 bases; J trimming: 5 bases; junction bases outside the gene matches: 5. CDR3 length: 14 amino acids. CDR3 loop: CASSLRQGNEKLFF. DNA for the CDR3: TGTGCCAGCAGCCTTAGACAGGGGAATGAAAAACTGTTTTTT.

The V call is TRBV14, the J call TRBJ2-7; D may be TRBD1 (5 bases). Germline CDR1 reads SGHDN; CDR2 reads FVKESK. Between the trimmed V and J ends, which lost 5 bases and 0 bases, there was a span of 11 bases. The CDR3 consists of 14 residues. The CDR3 sequence: CASSATDRSYEQYF. The CDR3 coding sequence is TGTGCCAGCAGCGCGACAGACCGCTCCTACGAGCAGTACTTC.